Described below is a single T cell receptor beta chain sequence and its context. Its antigen is unidentified. The assay was immunoSEQ multiplex PCR, and TCRdb's table has in-frame clones only and misses some. The table lists hundreds of thousands of clones, roughly 92% of them singletons. The data were obtained in a study of brain T cells in children with intractable seizures. Time point of the sample: blood from clinic visit 5 months post-surgery; TSC patient then seizure free. The sequenced cases were selected for having the highest brain T cell transcript signatures. Trimming cost V 3 bases and J 2 bases; bases outside gene matches: 5. The CDR3 consists of 15 residues. Germline CDR1 LNHDA, CDR2 SQIVND (reference sequence). General study points: Pre-surgery blood may have been undersampled, hiding some clones. HCMV serostatus was not known, and viral specificity came from CDR3 similarity only.

This rearrangement joins TRBV19 to TRBJ2-3, with TRBD1 identical over 7 bases. This sequence was found in a boy younger than two with tuberous sclerosis and intractable seizures. The sample here was peripheral blood, taken more than 4 months after surgery. This CDR3 is CASSIGGQITDTQYF. CDR3 bases: TGTGCCAGTAGTATTGGGGGACAGATCACAGATACGCAGTATTTT.